The 5 T cell receptor beta chains below come from one sample, sequenced in a study of blood T cell repertoires in COVID-19. Assay: immunoSEQ multiplex PCR; the TCRdb copy retains only in-frame clones and omits some. The data hold 74,000 or so clones, with approximately 90% observed a single time. The sample comprised peripheral blood. These receptors all come from a man aged 45-65 years with acute or convalescent COVID-19.

V is TRBV5-5 and J is TRBJ2-5; D is perhaps TRBD1 (6 bases). Trimming shortened V by 3 bases and J by 7 bases, and 19 bases separated the two germline ends. CDR3 length: 15 amino acids. Germline assignment: CDR1 SGHKS and CDR2 YYEKEE (reference sequence). CDR3 region: CASSSLGQGRGTQYF. The DNA of the CDR3 is TGTGCCAGCAGCTCCTTGGGGCAGGGGCGAGGGACCCAGTACTTC. Complete variable domain (other parts from reference TRBV5-5 and TRBJ2-5): DAGVTQSPTHLIKTRGQQVTLRCSPISGHKSVSWYQQVLGQGPQFIFQYYEKEERGRGNFPDRFSARQFPNYSSELNVNALLLGDSALYLCASSSLGQGRGTQYFGPGTRLLVL.

This clone appeared once. The genes are TRBV5-4 and TRBJ1-2; D is perhaps TRBD1 (6 bases). The V gene's germline CDR1 is SGHNT and CDR2 YYREEE (reference sequence). With 6 bases removed from V and 4 bases from J, the gap between germline ends came to 22 bases. CDR3 length: 16 residues. The CDR3, as DNA: TGTGCCAGCACCACTAATCGGGGGGCTATGAGCTATGGCTACACCTTC. Translation gives CASTTNRGAMSYGYTF. Variable domain in full (rest from reference TRBV5-4 and TRBJ1-2): ETGVTQSPTHLIKTRGQQVTLRCSSQSGHNTVSWYQQALGQGPQFIFQYYREEENGRGNFPPRFSGLQFPNYSSELNVNALELDDSALYLCASTTNRGAMSYGYTFGSGTRLTVV.

For the CDR3, the DNA is TGTGCTAGTGGTTTGGCGACAGGGGCTGGAAACACCATATATTTT. Translated: CASGLATGAGNTIYF. The V and J genes are TRBV12-5 and TRBJ1-3; 8 nucleotides align to TRBD1. Per germline, CDR1 LGHNT and CDR2 FRNRAP. The J segment lost 2 bases and the V segment lost 1 base, leaving 1 base of the junction unmatched. The CDR3 runs to 15 residues.

The rearrangement uses TRBV5-1 and TRBJ2-3; D possibly corresponds to TRBD2 (6 bases). Trimming removed 1 base at V and 0 bases at J, with 9 bases between. Germline V gives CDR1 SGHRS, CDR2 YFSETQ. CDR3 length equals 15 residues. CDR3 residues: CASSLIRESTDTQYF. DNA of the CDR3: TGCGCCAGCAGCTTGATCCGGGAGAGCACAGATACGCAGTATTTT.

The chain links TRBV2 to TRBJ2-1, with TRBD1 matching 11 bases. Germline V gives CDR1 SNHLY, CDR2 FYNNEI. The CDR3 is 13 residues long. V shed 6 bases and J 10 bases; nucleotides not matched to a gene: 5. For the CDR3, the DNA is TGTGCCAGCAGAGGACAGGGGGCGTGGGAGCAGTTCTTC. This codes for CASRGQGAWEQFF. Full variable domain (outside the CDR3, taken from reference TRBV2 and TRBJ2-1): EPEVTQTPSHQVTQMGQEVILRCVPISNHLYFYWYRQILGQKVEFLVSFYNNEISEKSEIFDDQFSVERPDGSNFTLKIRSTKLEDSAMYFCASRGQGAWEQFFGPGTRLTVL.